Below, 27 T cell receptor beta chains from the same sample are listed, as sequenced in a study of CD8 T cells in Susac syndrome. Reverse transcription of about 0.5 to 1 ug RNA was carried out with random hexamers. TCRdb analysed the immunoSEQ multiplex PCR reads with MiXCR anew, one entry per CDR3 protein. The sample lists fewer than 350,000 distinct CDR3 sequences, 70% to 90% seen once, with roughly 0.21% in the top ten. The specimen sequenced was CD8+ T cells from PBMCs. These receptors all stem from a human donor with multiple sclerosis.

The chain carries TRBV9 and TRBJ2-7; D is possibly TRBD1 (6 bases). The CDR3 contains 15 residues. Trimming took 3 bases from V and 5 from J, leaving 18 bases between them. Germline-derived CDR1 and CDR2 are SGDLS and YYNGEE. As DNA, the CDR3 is TGTGCCAGCAGCGAGGGGGACGGTCCCTGGGACGAGCAGTACTTC. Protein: CASSEGDGPWDEQYF. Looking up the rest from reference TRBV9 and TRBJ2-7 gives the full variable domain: DSGVTQTPKHLITATGQRVTLRCSPRSGDLSVYWYQQSLDQGLQFLIQYYNGEERAKGNILERFSAQQFPDLHSELNLSSLELGDSALYFCASSEGDGPWDEQYFGPGTRLTVT.

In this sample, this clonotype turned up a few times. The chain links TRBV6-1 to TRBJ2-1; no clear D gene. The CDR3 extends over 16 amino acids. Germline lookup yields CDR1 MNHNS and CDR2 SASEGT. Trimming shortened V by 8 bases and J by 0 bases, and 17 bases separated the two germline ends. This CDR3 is CASGDGSASSYNEQFF. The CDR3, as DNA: TGTGCCAGCGGAGATGGGTCAGCTAGCTCCTACAATGAGCAGTTCTTC.

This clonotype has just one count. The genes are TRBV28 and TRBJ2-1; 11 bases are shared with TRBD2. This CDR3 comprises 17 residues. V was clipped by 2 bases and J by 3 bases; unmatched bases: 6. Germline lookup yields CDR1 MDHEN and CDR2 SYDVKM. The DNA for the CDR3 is TGTGCCAGCAGTTTAATGATGGGACTAGCGGTCTACAATGAGCAGTTCTTC. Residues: CASSLMMGLAVYNEQFF.

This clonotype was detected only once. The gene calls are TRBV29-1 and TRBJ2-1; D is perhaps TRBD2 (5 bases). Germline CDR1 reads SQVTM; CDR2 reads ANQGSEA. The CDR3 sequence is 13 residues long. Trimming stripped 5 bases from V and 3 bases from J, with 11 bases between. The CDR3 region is CSVFEGFYNEQFF. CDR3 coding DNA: TGCAGCGTTTTCGAGGGCTTCTACAATGAGCAGTTCTTC.

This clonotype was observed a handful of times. As DNA, the CDR3 is TGTGCCAGCAGTTTAAACCTTATGGGGGGTACGCAGTATTTT. This encodes CASSLNLMGGTQYF. J is TRBJ2-3 and V is TRBV12-3 or TRBV12-4; D possibly corresponds to TRBD2 (6 bases). This CDR3 is 14 amino acids long. Trimming stripped 2 bases from V and 8 bases from J, with 14 bases between.

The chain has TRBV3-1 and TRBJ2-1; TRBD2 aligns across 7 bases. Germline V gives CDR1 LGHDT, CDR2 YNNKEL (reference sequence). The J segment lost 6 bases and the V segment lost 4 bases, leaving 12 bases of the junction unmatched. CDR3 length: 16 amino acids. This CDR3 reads CASSPPLAVSLNEQFF. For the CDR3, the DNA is TGTGCCAGCAGCCCCCCTCTAGCGGTTAGTCTCAATGAGCAGTTCTTC.

In DNA, the CDR3 is TGTGCCAGCAGCTTTCAGGGGGCTCCGAAGAGCTCCTACAATGAGCAGTTCTTC. Translating it yields CASSFQGAPKSSYNEQFF. The chain recombines TRBV13 with TRBJ2-1, with TRBD1 matching 8 bases. This CDR3 region has 18 residues. V shed 3 bases, J shed 0 bases, and the junction held 10 bases outside the gene matches. Germline CDR1 is PRHDT and CDR2 is FYEKMQ (reference sequence).

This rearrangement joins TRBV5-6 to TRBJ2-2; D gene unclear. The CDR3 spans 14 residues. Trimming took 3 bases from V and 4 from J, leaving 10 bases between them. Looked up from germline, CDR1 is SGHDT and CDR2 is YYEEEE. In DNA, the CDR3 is TGTGCCAGCAGCTGGGGTGCTGGCACCGGGGAGCTGTTTTTT. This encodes CASSWGAGTGELFF.

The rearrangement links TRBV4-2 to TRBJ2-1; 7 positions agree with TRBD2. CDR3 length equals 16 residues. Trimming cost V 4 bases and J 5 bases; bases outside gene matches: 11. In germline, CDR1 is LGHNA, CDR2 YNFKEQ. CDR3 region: CASSLIGGSINNEQFF. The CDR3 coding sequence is TGTGCCAGCAGCCTCATCGGCGGGAGTATTAACAATGAGCAGTTCTTC.

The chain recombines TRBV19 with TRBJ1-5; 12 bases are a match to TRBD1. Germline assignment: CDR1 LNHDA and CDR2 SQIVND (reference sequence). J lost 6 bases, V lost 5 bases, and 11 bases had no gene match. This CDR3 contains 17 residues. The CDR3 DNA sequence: TGTGCCAGTAGTGTCCACCGGGACAGGGGGCCCGTTCAGCCCCAGCATTTT. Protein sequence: CASSVHRDRGPVQPQHF.

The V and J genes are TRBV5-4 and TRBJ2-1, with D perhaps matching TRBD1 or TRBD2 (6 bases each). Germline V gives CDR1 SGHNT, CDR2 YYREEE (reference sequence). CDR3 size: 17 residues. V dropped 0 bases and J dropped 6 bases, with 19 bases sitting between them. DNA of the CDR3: TGTGCCAGCAGCTTGGAATGGACGGGGGCCGCTCGCAATGAGCAGTTCTTC. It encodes CASSLEWTGAARNEQFF.

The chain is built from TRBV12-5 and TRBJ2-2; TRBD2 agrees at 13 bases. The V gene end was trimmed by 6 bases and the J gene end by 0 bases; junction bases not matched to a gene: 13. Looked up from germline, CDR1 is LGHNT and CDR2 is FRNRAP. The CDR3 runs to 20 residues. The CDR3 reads CASGAGLAGVNPPNTGELFF. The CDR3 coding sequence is TGTGCTAGTGGCGCCGGACTAGCGGGAGTCAACCCCCCGAACACCGGGGAGCTGTTTTTT.

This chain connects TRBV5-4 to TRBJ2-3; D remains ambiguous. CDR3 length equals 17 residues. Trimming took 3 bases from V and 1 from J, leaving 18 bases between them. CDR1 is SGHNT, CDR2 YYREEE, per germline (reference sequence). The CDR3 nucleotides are TGTGCCAGCAGCTCGAGGTTGACGGTCCTGGGCACAGATACGCAGTATTTT. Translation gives CASSSRLTVLGTDTQYF.

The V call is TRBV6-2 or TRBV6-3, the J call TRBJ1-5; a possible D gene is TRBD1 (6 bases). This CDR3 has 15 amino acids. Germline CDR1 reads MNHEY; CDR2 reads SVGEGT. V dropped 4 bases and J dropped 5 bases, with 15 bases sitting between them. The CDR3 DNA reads TGTGCCAGCAGTTCAGACCGGGACACCGATCAGCCCCAGCATTTT. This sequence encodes CASSSDRDTDQPQHF.

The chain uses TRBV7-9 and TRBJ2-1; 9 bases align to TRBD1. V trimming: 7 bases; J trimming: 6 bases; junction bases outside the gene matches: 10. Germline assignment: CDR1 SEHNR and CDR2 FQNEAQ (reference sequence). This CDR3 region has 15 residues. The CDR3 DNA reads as TGTGCCAGCACCGACCGGGACAGGGTCCTCAATGAGCAGTTCTTC. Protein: CASTDRDRVLNEQFF.

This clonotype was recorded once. The CDR3 coding sequence is TGTGCCAGCAGTAAAGATTTAAACCTCTCCTACAATGAGCAGTTCTTC. Its protein is CASSKDLNLSYNEQFF. The chain uses TRBV27 and TRBJ2-1; D is ambiguous. The CDR3 sequence is 16 residues long. Germline V gives CDR1 MNHEY, CDR2 SMNVEV (reference sequence). V lost 5 bases, J lost 0 bases, and 14 bases lay in between.

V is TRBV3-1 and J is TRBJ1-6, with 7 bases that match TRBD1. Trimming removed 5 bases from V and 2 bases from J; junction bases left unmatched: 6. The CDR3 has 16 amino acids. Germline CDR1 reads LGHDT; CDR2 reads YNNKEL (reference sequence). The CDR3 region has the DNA TGTGCCAGCAGCTCACAGGGGATCACCTATAATTCACCCCTCCACTTT. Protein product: CASSSQGITYNSPLHF.

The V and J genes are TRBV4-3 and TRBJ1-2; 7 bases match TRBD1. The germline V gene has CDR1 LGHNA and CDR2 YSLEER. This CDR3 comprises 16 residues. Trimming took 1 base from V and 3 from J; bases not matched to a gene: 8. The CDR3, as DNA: TGCGCCAGCAGCCAAGGGGGACAGTGGGAAGACTATGGCTACACCTTC. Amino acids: CASSQGGQWEDYGYTF.

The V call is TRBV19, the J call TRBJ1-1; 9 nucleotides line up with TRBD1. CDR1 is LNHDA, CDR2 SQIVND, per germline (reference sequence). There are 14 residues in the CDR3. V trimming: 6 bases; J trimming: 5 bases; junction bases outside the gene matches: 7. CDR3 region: CASRVQGAMTEAFF. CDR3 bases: TGTGCCAGTAGGGTACAGGGGGCGATGACTGAAGCTTTCTTT.

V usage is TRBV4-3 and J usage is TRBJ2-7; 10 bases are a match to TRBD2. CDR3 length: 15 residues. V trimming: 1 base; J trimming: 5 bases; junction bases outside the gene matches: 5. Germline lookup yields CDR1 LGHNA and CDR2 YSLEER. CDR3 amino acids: CASSQVLAGEHEQYF. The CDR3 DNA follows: TGCGCCAGCAGCCAAGTGCTAGCGGGAGAGCACGAGCAGTACTTC.

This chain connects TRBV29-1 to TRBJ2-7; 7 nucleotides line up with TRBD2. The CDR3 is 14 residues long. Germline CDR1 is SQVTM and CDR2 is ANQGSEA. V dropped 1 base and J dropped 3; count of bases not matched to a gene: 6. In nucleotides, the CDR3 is TGCAGCGTTGAAGGGGGGGGAGTTATCTACGAGCAGTACTTC. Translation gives CSVEGGGVIYEQYF.

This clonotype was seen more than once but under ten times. The DNA of the CDR3 is TGTGCCAGCAGCTTGGGACTAGCGGGGCTCAATGAGCAGTTCTTC. Translation gives CASSLGLAGLNEQFF. The V call is TRBV5-4, the J call TRBJ2-1, with TRBD2 matching 11 bases. The CDR3 is 15 amino acids. Trimming removed 0 bases from V and 6 bases from J; junction bases left unmatched: 2. Looked up from germline, CDR1 is SGHNT and CDR2 is YYREEE (reference sequence).

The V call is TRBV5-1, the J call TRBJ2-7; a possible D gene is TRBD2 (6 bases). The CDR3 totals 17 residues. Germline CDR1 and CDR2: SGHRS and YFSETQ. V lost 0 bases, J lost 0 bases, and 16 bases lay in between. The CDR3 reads CASSLVGGARASYEQYF. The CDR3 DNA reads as TGCGCCAGCAGCTTGGTGGGAGGAGCCAGGGCCTCCTACGAGCAGTACTTC.

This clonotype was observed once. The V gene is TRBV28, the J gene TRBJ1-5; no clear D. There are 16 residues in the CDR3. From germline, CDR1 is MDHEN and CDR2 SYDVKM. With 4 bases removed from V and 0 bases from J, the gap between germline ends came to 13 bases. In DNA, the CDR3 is TGTGCCAGCAGTTCCGAAAGACGGATTAGCAATCAGCCCCAGCATTTT. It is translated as CASSSERRISNQPQHF. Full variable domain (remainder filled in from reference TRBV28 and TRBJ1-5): DVKVTQSSRYLVKRTGEKVFLECVQDMDHENMFWYRQDPGLGLRLIYFSYDVKMKEKGDIPEGYSVSREKKERFSLILESASTNQTSMYLCASSSERRISNQPQHFGDGTRLSIL.

CDR3 loop: CASTAPVGRGTDTQYF. CDR3 bases: TGTGCCAGCACCGCCCCTGTCGGGAGAGGCACAGATACGCAGTATTTT. J is TRBJ2-3 and V is TRBV28; D is perhaps TRBD2 (6 bases). This CDR3 is built from 16 residues. CDR1 and CDR2 from the germline V gene are MDHEN and SYDVKM. V lost 7 bases to trimming and J lost 1 base, with 18 bases between them.

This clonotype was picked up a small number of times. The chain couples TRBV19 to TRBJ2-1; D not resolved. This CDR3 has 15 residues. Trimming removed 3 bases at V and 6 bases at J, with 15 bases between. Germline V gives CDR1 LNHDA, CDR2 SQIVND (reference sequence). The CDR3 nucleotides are TGTGCCAGTAGTATGCGACCCCCGGCCTCCAATGAGCAGTTCTTC. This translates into CASSMRPPASNEQFF.

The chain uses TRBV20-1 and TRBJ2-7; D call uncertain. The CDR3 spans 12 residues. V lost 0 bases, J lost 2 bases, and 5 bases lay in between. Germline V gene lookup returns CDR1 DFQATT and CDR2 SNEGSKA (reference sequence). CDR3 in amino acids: CSARDWPYEQYF. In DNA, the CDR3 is TGCAGTGCTAGAGATTGGCCCTACGAGCAGTACTTC.